A single sample gave rise to the 23 T cell receptor beta chains below, sequenced in a study of cytomegalovirus exposure and HLA in healthy donors. PCR amplification relied on 60 Vbeta primers (plus 13 Jbeta primers). Some clones are missing from TCRdb's copy, which holds only in-frame ones; the method was immunoSEQ multiplex PCR. This repertoire shows some 180,000 clones, approximately 9.5% found once; its top ten account for 1% to 1.5%. What was sequenced was PBMCs. The source is a woman between 25 and 40 years old in good health and CMV-seropositive.

This clone has just a few counts. The chain links TRBV6-5 to TRBJ2-7; D may be TRBD1 (5 bases). The germline V gene has CDR1 MNHEY and CDR2 SVGAGI. This CDR3 has 15 residues. Deletions cut 3 bases from V and 0 bases from J, with 12 bases between. This CDR3 reads CASSYYQGISYEQYF. CDR3 sequence (DNA): TGTGCCAGCAGTTATTATCAGGGAATCTCCTACGAGCAGTACTTC.

The rearrangement links TRBV18 to TRBJ2-7, with 11 positions matching TRBD1. The CDR3 runs to 14 residues. Germline V gene lookup returns CDR1 KGHSH and CDR2 LQKENI. Trimming removed 3 bases from V and 5 bases from J; junction bases left unmatched: 3. The CDR3 DNA is TGTGCCAGCTCACCTGCGGACAGGGGGCACGAGCAGTACTTC. Translation: CASSPADRGHEQYF.

This clone was picked up a small number of times. The V and J genes are TRBV10-3 and TRBJ2-2, with 11 bases fitting TRBD2. There are 17 residues in the CDR3. CDR1 ENHRY and CDR2 SYGVKD come from the germline V gene. V trimming: 0 bases; J trimming: 6 bases; junction bases outside the gene matches: 6. For the CDR3, the DNA is TGTGCCATCAGTGAGTCGGTAGCGGGAGGGGCTGCCGGGGAGCTGTTTTTT. Amino acids: CAISESVAGGAAGELFF.

In this sample, this clone turned up a few times. J is TRBJ2-7 and V is TRBV2; no clear D gene. The CDR3 length is 10 residues. V was shortened by 11 bases and J by 7 bases, with 12 bases between the two germline ends. Germline CDR1 SNHLY, CDR2 FYNNEI. The CDR3 DNA is TGTGCCCCCCCCCGGCGGGAGCAGTACTTC. This gives the protein CAPPRREQYF.

V gene TRBV5-6 combines with J gene TRBJ1-4; 7 bases agree with TRBD1. The CDR3 contains 16 residues. CDR1 and CDR2 (germline): SGHDT, YYEEEE. The trim removed 7 bases at V and 0 bases at J, leaving 9 bases unmatched. As DNA, the CDR3 is TGTGCCAGCTCATCGGTGCAGGGGGCAACTAATGAAAAACTGTTTTTT. Translating gives CASSSVQGATNEKLFF.

The rearrangement links TRBV5-4 to TRBJ1-2, with TRBD1 matching 11 bases. The CDR3 extends over 14 amino acids. The germline CDR1 and CDR2 sequences are SGHNT and YYREEE (reference sequence). V lost 2 bases to trimming and J lost 7 bases; unmatched junction nucleotides: 4. CDR3 DNA: TGTGCCAGCAGCTTCGGGACAGGGGGGCGTGGCTACACCTTC. Its protein product is CASSFGTGGRGYTF.

This rearrangement joins TRBV2 to TRBJ2-1; 8 bases are a match to TRBD2. The CDR3 covers 14 residues. The junction had 4 bases not matched to a gene; V was cut back by 6 bases and J by 3 bases. The germline gives CDR1 SNHLY, CDR2 FYNNEI. DNA for the CDR3: TGTGCCAGCAGCCTCACTAGCGGCTACAATGAGCAGTTCTTC. Protein product: CASSLTSGYNEQFF.

The V and J genes are TRBV9 and TRBJ2-2; D might be TRBD2 (5 bases). Germline assignment: CDR1 SGDLS and CDR2 YYNGEE. The CDR3 is 14 amino acids. V was pared by 4 bases and J by 1 base, with 8 bases between. In nucleotides, the CDR3 is TGTGCCAGCAGCTCGGACTGGAACACCGGGGAGCTGTTTTTT. Translation: CASSSDWNTGELFF.

V usage is TRBV15 and J usage is TRBJ2-1; 7 nucleotides align to TRBD1. Unmatched junction bases numbered 4, after V lost 0 bases and J lost 5 bases. The CDR3 consists of 15 residues. Germline CDR1 LNHNV, CDR2 YYDKDF (reference sequence). CDR3 nucleotide sequence: TGTGCCACCAGCAGAGAAGGGACAGTCAACAATGAGCAGTTCTTC. It codes for CATSREGTVNNEQFF.

This clone has just a few counts. The J gene is TRBJ2-7, the V gene TRBV29-1; 7 positions agree with TRBD1. CDR3 size: 13 residues. Germline V gene sequence: CDR1 SQVTM, CDR2 ANQGSEA. With 7 bases clipped from V and 6 bases from J, the junction kept 12 bases outside the gene matches. The CDR3: CSAIRDRAGEQYF. In nucleotides, the CDR3 is TGCAGCGCCATAAGAGACAGGGCAGGCGAGCAGTACTTC.

This chain connects TRBV10-3 to TRBJ2-2; D might be TRBD2 (5 bases). Trimming took off 6 bases at V and 5 bases at J, with 7 bases between the two ends. The CDR3 is made up of 12 amino acids. CDR1 and CDR2 (germline): ENHRY, SYGVKD. Here the CDR3 DNA reads TGTGCCATCAGGAGGGTAACCGGGGAGCTGTTTTTT. It yields the protein CAIRRVTGELFF.

This clone was counted only a few times. The V and J genes are TRBV2 and TRBJ1-4; possible D gene TRBD1, 6 bases. The V end was cut by 7 bases, the J end by 7 bases, with 13 bases between. The germline V gene encodes CDR1 SNHLY and CDR2 FYNNEI. The CDR3 totals 13 residues. The CDR3 sequence is CASKGGLSEKLFF. The CDR3 nucleotides are TGTGCCAGCAAGGGGGGGCTTAGTGAAAAACTGTTTTTT.

In this sample, this clone turned up a few times. The rearrangement links TRBV27 to TRBJ2-5; 7 bases line up with TRBD1. Trimming cost V 7 bases and J 5 bases; bases outside gene matches: 10. The CDR3 has 14 residues. The germline V gene encodes CDR1 MNHEY and CDR2 SMNVEV (reference sequence). The CDR3 spells CASTITGDGETQYF. The DNA for the CDR3 is TGTGCCAGCACCATAACAGGGGACGGGGAGACCCAGTACTTC.

The chain has TRBV29-1 and TRBJ1-1; tentatively, D is TRBD1 (6 bases). CDR3 length: 14 residues. Germline V CDR1 and CDR2: SQVTM, ANQGSEA. Deletions cut 5 bases from V and 4 bases from J, with 17 bases between. The CDR3 reads CSVRNAGVATEAFF. CDR3 coding DNA: TGCAGCGTTCGGAATGCAGGGGTGGCCACTGAAGCTTTCTTT.

The chain combines TRBV5-1 with TRBJ2-3; TRBD2 matches 7 bases. This CDR3 is built from 16 residues. The V and J ends lost 0 bases and 4 bases, in that order; junction bases with no gene match: 8. Germline V gene data show CDR1 as SGHRS and CDR2 as YFSETQ. The CDR3 is CASSLGVSREADTQYF. In DNA, the CDR3 is TGCGCCAGCAGCTTGGGAGTTAGCCGGGAGGCAGATACGCAGTATTTT.

The chain employs TRBV7-3 and TRBJ2-1; a weak D match, TRBD2 (6 bases). This CDR3 has 16 residues. Germline V gives CDR1 SGHTA, CDR2 FQGTGA. V was pared by 2 bases and J by 0 bases, with 11 bases between. The CDR3 reads CASSLDGSSSYNEQFF. In DNA form, the CDR3 reads TGTGCCAGCAGCTTAGACGGGAGTAGCTCCTACAATGAGCAGTTCTTC.

The chain couples TRBV6-1 to TRBJ2-2, with D maybe TRBD1 (6 bases). CDR3 length: 15 residues. Trimming left V 8 bases short and J 4 bases short, with 17 bases between. CDR1 is MNHNS and CDR2 is SASEGT in the germline V gene. CDR3: CASVRDIATTGELFF. The DNA for the CDR3 is TGTGCCAGCGTCCGGGACATCGCGACCACCGGGGAGCTGTTTTTT.

The rearrangement links TRBV4-2 to TRBJ2-7, with D unclear. V lost 0 bases and J 5 bases, leaving 17 bases between the germline ends. The length of the CDR3 is 16 residues. Germline loops: CDR1 LGHNA, CDR2 YNFKEQ. The CDR3 DNA is TGTGCCAGCAGCCAAGAGGAGCAAACCCTACTCCACGAGCAGTACTTC. Amino acid sequence: CASSQEEQTLLHEQYF.

The gene calls are TRBV5-1 and TRBJ2-7; 11 bases fit TRBD2. Germline loops: CDR1 SGHRS, CDR2 YFSETQ. V lost 0 bases to trimming and J lost 0 bases; unmatched junction nucleotides: 2. CDR3 size: 16 residues. CDR3 loop: CASSLGLAGSSYEQYF. For the CDR3, the DNA is TGCGCCAGCAGCTTGGGACTAGCGGGGAGCTCCTACGAGCAGTACTTC.

This clone was observed a handful of times. V is TRBV5-6 and J is TRBJ2-7; TRBD2 is a possible D gene (6 bases). V lost 4 bases and J lost 1, with 15 bases in between. From germline, CDR1 is SGHDT and CDR2 YYEEEE. The CDR3 spans 15 residues. The CDR3 loop is CASSPMWGVSYEQYF. CDR3 DNA sequence: TGTGCCAGCAGCCCGATGTGGGGGGTATCCTACGAGCAGTACTTC.

In this sample, this clone turned up a few times. The J gene is TRBJ2-7, the V gene TRBV7-9; TRBD2 might be the D (6 bases). CDR1 SEHNR and CDR2 FQNEAQ come from the germline V gene (reference sequence). The length of the CDR3 is 16 residues. The germline V and J ends were trimmed by 1 base and 5 bases, with 18 bases remaining between them. The CDR3 sequence is CASSLGLVGREDEQYF. CDR3 bases: TGTGCCAGCAGCTTAGGTTTGGTAGGCAGGGAGGACGAGCAGTACTTC.

V is TRBV29-1 and J is TRBJ1-1, with a weak D call TRBD1 (5 bases). Germline CDR1 is SQVTM and CDR2 is ANQGSEA. The V end lost 3 bases, the J end lost 9 bases, and 17 bases lay between the germline ends. The CDR3 consists of 13 residues. The CDR3 region has the DNA TGCAGCGTTGACGGAGGGACGCCTAATAAAGCTTTCTTT. Encoded protein: CSVDGGTPNKAFF.

V is TRBV2 and J is TRBJ2-1; TRBD2 might be the D (6 bases). This CDR3 contains 13 residues. V gave up 8 bases and J gave up 6 bases, with 14 bases separating them. The germline V gene has CDR1 SNHLY and CDR2 FYNNEI. The CDR3 sequence: CASSRERSNEQFF. The CDR3, as DNA: TGTGCCAGCTCTCGGGAGAGGTCCAATGAGCAGTTCTTC.